This T cell receptor (beta chain) was documented in a study of cytomegalovirus exposure and HLA in healthy donors. There are 15 residues in the CDR3. Germline CDR1 SNHLY, CDR2 FYNNEI. Germline trimming cut 6 bases from V and 3 bases from J; bases unmatched to any gene: 9. 13 Jbeta primers and 60 Vbeta primers were used for the PCR. Only in-frame clones appear in the TCRdb table, and some are missing; sequencing was by immunoSEQ multiplex PCR. The sample records approximately 78,000 clones, approximately 70% being singletons. Sequencing input: PBMCs. The sequence derives from a man aged 35 to 55 in good health and CMV-seropositive. The J gene is TRBJ2-3, the V gene TRBV2; 7 nucleotides align to TRBD2. In DNA form, the CDR3 reads TGTGCCAGCAGGGCGTCTAGCGGTGGGACAGATACGCAGTATTTT. This codes for CASRASSGGTDTQYF.